The T cell receptor beta chain described here comes from a study of OX40 agonist ivuxolimab in advanced cancers. Per the germline V gene, CDR1 is LNHDA and CDR2 is SQIVND (reference sequence). CDR3 length: 17 residues. Between the trimmed V and J ends, which lost 2 bases and 0 bases, there was a span of 14 bases. Clones were sequenced by immunoSEQ multiplex PCR, and TCRdb holds only the in-frame ones, with some missing. This table holds 20,000 or so clones, more than 80% found once. This specimen was CD4+ or CD8+ T cells sorted from blood, taken in a trial of the OX40 agonist ivuxolimab. This receptor was taken from an adult with an advanced solid tumor such as melanoma, head and neck, liver or kidney cancer. J is TRBJ2-1 and V is TRBV19, with D possibly being TRBD1 (6 bases). The CDR3, as DNA: TGTGCCAGTAGTATACACCCACAGGGCCGCTCCTACAATGAGCAGTTCTTC. This sequence encodes CASSIHPQGRSYNEQFF.